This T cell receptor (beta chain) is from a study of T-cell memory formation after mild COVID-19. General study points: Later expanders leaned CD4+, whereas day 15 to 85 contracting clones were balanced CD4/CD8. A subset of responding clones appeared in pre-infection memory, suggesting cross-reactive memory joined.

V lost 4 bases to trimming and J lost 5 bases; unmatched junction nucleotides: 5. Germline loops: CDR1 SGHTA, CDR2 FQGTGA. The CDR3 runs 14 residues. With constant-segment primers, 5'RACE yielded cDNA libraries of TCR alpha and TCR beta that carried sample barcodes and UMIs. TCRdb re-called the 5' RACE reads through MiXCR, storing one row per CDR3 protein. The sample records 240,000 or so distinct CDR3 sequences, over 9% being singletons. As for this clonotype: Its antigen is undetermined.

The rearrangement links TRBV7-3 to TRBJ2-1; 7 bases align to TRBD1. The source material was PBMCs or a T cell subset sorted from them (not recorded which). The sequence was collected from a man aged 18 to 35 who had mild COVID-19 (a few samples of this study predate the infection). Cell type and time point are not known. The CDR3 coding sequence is TGTGCCAGCAGCTCCTGGACAGGAAACAATGAGCAGTTCTTC. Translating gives CASSSWTGNNEQFF.